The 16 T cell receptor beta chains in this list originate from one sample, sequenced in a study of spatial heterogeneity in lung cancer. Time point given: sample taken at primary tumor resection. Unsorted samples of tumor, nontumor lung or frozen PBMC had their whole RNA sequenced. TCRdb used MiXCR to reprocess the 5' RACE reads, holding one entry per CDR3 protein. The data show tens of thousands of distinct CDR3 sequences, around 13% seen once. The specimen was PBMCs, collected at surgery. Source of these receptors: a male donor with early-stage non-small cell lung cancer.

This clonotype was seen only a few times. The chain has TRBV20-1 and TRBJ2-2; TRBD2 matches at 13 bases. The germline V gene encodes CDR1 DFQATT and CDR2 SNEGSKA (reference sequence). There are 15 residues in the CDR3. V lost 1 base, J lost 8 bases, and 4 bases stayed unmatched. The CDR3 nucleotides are TGCAGTGCTAGAGGCGGACTAGCGGGAGAAGGGGAGCTGTTTTTT. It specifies CSARGGLAGEGELFF.

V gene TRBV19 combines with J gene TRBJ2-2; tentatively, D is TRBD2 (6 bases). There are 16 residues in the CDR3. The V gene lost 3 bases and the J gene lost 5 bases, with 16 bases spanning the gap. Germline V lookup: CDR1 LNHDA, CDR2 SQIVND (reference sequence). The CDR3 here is CASSITHLRGTGELFF. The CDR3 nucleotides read TGTGCCAGTAGTATCACTCACCTTCGGGGGACCGGGGAGCTGTTTTTT.

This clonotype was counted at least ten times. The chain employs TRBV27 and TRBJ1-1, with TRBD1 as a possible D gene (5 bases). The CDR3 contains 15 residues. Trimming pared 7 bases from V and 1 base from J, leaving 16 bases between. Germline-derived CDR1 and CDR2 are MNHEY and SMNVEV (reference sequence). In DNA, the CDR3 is TGTGCCAGCAATTACGGGGCGCGAACGAACACTGAAGCTTTCTTT. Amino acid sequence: CASNYGARTNTEAFF.

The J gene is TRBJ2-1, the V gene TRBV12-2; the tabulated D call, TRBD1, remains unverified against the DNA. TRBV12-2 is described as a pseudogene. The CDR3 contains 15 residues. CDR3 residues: CASRPEDMCIHEQFF. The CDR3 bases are TGTGCAAGTCGCCCGGAGGACATGTGTATTCATGAGCAGTTCTTC.

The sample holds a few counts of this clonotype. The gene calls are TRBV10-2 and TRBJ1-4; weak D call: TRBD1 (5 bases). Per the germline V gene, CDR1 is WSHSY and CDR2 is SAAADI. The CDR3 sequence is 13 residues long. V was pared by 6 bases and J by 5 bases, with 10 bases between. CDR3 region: CASSREKNEKLFF. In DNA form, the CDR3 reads TGCGCCAGCAGCAGGGAGAAGAATGAAAAACTGTTTTTT.

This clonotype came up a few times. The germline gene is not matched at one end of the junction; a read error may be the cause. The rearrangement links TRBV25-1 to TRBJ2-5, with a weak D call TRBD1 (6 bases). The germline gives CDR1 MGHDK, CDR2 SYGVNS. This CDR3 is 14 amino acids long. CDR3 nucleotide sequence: TGTGCCAGCAGTGAATGGGGGACACCGGAGAACCAGTACTTC. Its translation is CASSEWGTPENQYF. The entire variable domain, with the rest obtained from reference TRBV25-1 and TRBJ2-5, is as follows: EADIYQTPRYLVIGTGKKITLECSQTMGHDKMYWYQQDPGMELHLIHYSYGVNSTEKGDLSSESTVSRIRTEHFPLTLESARPSHTSQYLCASSEWGTPENQYFGPGTRLLVL.

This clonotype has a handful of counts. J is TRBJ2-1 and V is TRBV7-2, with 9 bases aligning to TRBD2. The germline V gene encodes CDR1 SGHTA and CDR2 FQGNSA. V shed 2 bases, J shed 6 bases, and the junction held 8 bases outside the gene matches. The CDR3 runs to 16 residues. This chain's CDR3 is CASSLSSSGVRNEQFF. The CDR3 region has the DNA TGTGCCAGCAGCTTATCTTCTAGCGGGGTCCGCAATGAGCAGTTCTTC.

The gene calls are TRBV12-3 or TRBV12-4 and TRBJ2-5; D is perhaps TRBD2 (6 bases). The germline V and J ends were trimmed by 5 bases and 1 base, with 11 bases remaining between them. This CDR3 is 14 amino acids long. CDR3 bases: TGTGCCAGCAGTACCCGGGACTTCCAAGAGACCCAGTACTTC. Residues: CASSTRDFQETQYF.

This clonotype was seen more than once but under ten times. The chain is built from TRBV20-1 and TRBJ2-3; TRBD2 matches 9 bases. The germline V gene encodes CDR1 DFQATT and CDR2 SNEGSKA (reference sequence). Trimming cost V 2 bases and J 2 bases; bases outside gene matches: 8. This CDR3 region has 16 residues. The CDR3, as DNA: TGCAGTGCTAGATCCCTACTAGCGGGCCTCACAGATACGCAGTATTTT. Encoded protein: CSARSLLAGLTDTQYF.

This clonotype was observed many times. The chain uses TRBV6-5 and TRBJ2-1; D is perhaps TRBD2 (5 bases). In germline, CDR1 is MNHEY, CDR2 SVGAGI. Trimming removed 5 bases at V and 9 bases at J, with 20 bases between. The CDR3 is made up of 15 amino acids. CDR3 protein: CASSPPNSLRGEQFF. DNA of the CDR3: TGTGCCAGCAGTCCCCCGAACAGTCTTCGGGGTGAGCAGTTCTTC.

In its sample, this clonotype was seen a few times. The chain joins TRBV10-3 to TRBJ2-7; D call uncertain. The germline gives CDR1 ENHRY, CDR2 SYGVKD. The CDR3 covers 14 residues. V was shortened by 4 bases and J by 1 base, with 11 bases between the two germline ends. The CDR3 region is CAISGASSSYEQYF. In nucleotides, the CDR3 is TGTGCCATCAGTGGGGCCTCCTCATCCTACGAGCAGTACTTC.

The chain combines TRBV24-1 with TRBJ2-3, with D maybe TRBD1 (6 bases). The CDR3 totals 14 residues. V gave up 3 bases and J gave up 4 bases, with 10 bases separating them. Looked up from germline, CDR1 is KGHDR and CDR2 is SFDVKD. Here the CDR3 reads CATSDPHRADTQYF. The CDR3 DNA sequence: TGTGCCACCAGTGATCCCCACAGGGCAGATACGCAGTATTTT.

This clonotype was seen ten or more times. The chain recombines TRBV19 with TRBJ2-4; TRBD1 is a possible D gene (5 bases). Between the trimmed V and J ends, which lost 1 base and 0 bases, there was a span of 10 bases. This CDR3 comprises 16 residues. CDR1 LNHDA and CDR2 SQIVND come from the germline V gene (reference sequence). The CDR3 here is CASSIVDSLAKNIQYF. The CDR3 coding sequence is TGTGCCAGTAGTATAGTCGACAGCCTAGCCAAAAACATTCAGTACTTC.

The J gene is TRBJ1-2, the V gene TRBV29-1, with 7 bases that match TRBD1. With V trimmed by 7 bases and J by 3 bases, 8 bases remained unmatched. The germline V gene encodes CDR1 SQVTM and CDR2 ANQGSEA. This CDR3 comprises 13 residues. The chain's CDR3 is CSASTGRDYGYTF. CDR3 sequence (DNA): TGCAGCGCTTCGACAGGGCGGGACTATGGCTACACCTTC.

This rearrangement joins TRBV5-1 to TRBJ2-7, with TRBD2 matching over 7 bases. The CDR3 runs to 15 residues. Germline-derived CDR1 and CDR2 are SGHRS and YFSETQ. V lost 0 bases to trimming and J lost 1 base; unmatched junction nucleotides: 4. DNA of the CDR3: TGCGCCAGCAGCTTGGGATGGCGGGGGTCCTACGAGCAGTACTTC. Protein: CASSLGWRGSYEQYF.

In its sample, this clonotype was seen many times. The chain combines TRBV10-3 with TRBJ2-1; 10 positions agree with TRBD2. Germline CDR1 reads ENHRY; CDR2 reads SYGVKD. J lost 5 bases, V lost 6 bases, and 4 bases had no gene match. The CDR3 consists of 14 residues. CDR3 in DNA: TGTGCCATCAGGCTAGCGGGAGAGCACAATGAGCAGTTCTTC. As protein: CAIRLAGEHNEQFF.